This T cell receptor (beta chain) was obtained from a study of beta chain features in type 1 diabetes. The isolated RNA, all of it, was reverse transcribed, so expressed TCRB transcripts were what got sequenced. The method was immunoSEQ multiplex PCR; TCRdb's version includes in-frame clones alone and lacks a portion of them. Among 300,000 or so clones listed, around 8% were seen once. Points from the study as a whole: In type 1 diabetes patients, VDJ junctions had fewer insertions; deletions at these junctions were more frequent. For Type 1 diabetes patients, all four CD4+ subsets carried TCRB CDR3s that were moderately but significantly shorter. The naive, central memory and Treg TCRB repertoires showed an apparent similarity that was greater among patients than among healthy donors.

Concerning this clone itself: Its antigen is unknown.

V lost 4 bases to trimming and J lost 9 bases, with 17 bases between them. Germline V CDR1 and CDR2: SGHDN, FVKESK. This CDR3 is built from 14 residues. Staining for CD45RO/CCR7/CD25/CD127/CD95/CD27 allowed sorting of CD4+ naive, central memory, regulatory and stem cell-like memory cells. The specimen sequenced was central memory CD4+ T cells from blood. The chain recombines TRBV14 with TRBJ2-3; D possibly corresponds to TRBD2 (6 bases). The clonotype was recovered from a woman aged 18-29 years in good health. The CDR3 DNA reads as TGTGCCAGCAGCCCCAGCAACGTCGGGGGAACGCAGTATTTT. It codes for CASSPSNVGGTQYF.